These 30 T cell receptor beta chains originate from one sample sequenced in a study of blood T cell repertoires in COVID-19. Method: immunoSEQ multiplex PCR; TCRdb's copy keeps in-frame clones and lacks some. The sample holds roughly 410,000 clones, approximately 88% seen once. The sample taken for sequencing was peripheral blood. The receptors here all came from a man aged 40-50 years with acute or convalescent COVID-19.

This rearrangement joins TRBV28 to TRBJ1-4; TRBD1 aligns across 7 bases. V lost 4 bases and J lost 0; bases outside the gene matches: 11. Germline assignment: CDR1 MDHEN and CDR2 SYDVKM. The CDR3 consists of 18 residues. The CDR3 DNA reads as TGTGCCAGCAGTTCGGCACCGGGACAGCTGGCAACTAATGAAAAACTGTTTTTT. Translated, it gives CASSSAPGQLATNEKLFF.

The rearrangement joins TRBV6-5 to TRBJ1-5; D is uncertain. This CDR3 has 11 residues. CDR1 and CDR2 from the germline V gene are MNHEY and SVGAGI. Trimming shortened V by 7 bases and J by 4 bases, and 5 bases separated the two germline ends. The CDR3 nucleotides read TGTGCCAGCACCTCTAATCAGCCCCAGCATTTT. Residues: CASTSNQPQHF.

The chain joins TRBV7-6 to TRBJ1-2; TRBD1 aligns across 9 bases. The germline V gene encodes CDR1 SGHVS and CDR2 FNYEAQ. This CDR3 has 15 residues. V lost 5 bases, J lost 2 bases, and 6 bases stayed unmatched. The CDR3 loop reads CASSPGTGMNYGYTF. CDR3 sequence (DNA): TGTGCCAGCAGCCCCGGGACAGGGATGAACTATGGCTACACCTTC.

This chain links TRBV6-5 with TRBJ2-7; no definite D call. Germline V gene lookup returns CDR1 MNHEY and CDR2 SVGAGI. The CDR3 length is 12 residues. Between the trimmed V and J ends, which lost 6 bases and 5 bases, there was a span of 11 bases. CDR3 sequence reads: CASRAGWDEQYF. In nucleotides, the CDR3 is TGTGCCAGCAGAGCAGGATGGGACGAGCAGTACTTC.

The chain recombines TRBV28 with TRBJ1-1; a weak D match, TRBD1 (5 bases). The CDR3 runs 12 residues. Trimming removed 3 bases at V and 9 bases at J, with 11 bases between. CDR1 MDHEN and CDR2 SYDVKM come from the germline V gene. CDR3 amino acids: CASSLETGQAFF. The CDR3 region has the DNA TGTGCCAGCAGTTTGGAAACAGGTCAAGCTTTCTTT.

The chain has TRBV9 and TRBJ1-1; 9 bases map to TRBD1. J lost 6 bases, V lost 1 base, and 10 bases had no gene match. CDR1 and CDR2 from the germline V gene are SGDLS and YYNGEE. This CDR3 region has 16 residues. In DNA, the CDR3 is TGTGCCAGCAGCGTAACCCCACAGGGGGCAGGAGCTGAAGCTTTCTTT. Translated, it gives CASSVTPQGAGAEAFF. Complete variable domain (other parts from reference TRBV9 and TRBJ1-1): DSGVTQTPKHLITATGQRVTLRCSPRSGDLSVYWYQQSLDQGLQFLIQYYNGEERAKGNILERFSAQQFPDLHSELNLSSLELGDSALYFCASSVTPQGAGAEAFFGQGTRLTVV.

The chain's CDR3 is CSASSGTSGGGEQFF. Here the CDR3 DNA reads TGCAGTGCTAGTTCAGGGACTAGCGGGGGAGGGGAGCAGTTCTTC. The chain carries TRBV20-1 and TRBJ2-1; 14 nucleotides agree with TRBD2. Germline trimming cut 3 bases from V and 10 bases from J; bases unmatched to any gene: 8. Germline CDR1 is DFQATT and CDR2 is SNEGSKA (reference sequence). The CDR3 has 15 amino acids.

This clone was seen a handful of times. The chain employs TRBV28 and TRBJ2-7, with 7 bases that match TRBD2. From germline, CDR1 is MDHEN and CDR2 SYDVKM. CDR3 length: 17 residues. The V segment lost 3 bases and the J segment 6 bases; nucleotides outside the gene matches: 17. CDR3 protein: CASSFRGERDYIIEQYF. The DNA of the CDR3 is TGTGCCAGCAGTTTCAGAGGCGAGAGGGACTATATAATCGAGCAGTACTTC. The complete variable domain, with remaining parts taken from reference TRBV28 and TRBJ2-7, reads DVKVTQSSRYLVKRTGEKVFLECVQDMDHENMFWYRQDPGLGLRLIYFSYDVKMKEKGDIPEGYSVSREKKERFSLILESASTNQTSMYLCASSFRGERDYIIEQYFGPGTRLTVT.

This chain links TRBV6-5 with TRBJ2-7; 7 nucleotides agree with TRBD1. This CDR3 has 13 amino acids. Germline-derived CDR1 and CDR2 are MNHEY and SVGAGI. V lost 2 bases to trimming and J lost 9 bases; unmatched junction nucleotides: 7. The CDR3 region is CASSYLGGRVQYF. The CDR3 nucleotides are TGTGCCAGCAGTTACCTAGGGGGCCGTGTGCAGTACTTC.

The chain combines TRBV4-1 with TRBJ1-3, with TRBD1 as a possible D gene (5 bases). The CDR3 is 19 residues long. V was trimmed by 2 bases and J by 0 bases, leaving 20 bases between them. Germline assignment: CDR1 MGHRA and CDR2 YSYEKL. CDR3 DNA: TGCGCCAGCAGCCAAAGATCTGGCCCCAGGGAGGTCTCTGGAAACACCATATATTTT. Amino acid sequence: CASSQRSGPREVSGNTIYF.

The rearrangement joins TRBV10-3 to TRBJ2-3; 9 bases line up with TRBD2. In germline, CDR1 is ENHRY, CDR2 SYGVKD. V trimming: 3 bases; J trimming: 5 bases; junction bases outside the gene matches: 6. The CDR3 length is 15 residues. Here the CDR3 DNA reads TGTGCCATCAGTGAAAGGACTAGCGTCAGAGATACGCAGTATTTT. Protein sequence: CAISERTSVRDTQYF.

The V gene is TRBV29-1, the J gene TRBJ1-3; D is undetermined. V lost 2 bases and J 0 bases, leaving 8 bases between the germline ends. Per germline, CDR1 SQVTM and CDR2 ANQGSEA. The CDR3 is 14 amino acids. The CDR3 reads CSVERANSGNTIYF. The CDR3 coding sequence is TGCAGCGTTGAACGCGCAAACTCTGGAAACACCATATATTTT.

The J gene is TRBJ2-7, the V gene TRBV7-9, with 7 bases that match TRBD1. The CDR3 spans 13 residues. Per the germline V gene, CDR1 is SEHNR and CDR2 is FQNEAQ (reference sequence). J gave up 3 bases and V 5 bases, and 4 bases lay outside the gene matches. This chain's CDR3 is CASSPDRVYEQYF. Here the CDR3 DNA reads TGTGCCAGCAGCCCCGACAGGGTCTACGAGCAGTACTTC.

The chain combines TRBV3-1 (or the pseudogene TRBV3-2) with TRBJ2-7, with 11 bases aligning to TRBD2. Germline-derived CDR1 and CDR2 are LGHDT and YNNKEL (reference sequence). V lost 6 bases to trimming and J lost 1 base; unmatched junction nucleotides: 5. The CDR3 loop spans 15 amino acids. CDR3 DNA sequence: TGTGCCAGCAGAGGGGGACTAGCGGAGTCCTACGAGCAGTACTTC. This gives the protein CASRGGLAESYEQYF.

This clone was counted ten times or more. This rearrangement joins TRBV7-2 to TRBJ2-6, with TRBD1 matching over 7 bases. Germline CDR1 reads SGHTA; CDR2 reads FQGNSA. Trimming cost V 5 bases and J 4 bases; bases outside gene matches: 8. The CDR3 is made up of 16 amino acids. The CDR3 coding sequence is TGTGCCAGCAGCCTAACAGGGGATCCCGGGGCCAACGTCCTGACTTTC. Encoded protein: CASSLTGDPGANVLTF.

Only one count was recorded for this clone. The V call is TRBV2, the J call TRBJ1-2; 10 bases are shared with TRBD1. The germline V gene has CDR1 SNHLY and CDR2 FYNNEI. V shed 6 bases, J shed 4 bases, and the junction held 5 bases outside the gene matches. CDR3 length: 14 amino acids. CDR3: CASRVRQGAYGYTF. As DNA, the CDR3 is TGTGCCAGCAGGGTTCGACAGGGGGCCTATGGCTACACCTTC.

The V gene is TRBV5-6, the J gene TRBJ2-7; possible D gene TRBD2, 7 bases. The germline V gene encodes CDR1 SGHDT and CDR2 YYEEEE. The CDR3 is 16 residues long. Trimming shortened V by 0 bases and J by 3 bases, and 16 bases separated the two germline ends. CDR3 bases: TGTGCCAGCAGCTTGGCAATGGGGGGGCAGGTCTACGAGCAGTACTTC. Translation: CASSLAMGGQVYEQYF.

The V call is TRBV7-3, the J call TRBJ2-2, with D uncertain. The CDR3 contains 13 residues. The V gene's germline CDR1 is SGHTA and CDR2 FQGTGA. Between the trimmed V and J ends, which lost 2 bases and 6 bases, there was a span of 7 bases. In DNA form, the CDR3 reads TGTGCCAGCAGCTTATTCTCTTCCGGGGAGCTGTTTTTT. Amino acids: CASSLFSSGELFF.

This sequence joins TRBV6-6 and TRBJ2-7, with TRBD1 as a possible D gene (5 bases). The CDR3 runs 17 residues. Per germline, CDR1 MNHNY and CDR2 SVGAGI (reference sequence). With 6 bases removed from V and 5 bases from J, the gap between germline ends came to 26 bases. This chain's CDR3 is CASSRPLQGGAVNEQYF. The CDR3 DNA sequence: TGTGCCAGCAGCCGACCCCTCCAGGGTGGGGCCGTCAACGAGCAGTACTTC.

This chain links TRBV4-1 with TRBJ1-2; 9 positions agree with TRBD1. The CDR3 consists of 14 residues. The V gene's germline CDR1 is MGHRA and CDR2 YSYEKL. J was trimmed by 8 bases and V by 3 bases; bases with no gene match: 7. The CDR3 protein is CASSQGQGNTGYTF. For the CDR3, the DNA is TGCGCCAGCAGCCAGGGACAGGGAAATACGGGCTACACCTTC.

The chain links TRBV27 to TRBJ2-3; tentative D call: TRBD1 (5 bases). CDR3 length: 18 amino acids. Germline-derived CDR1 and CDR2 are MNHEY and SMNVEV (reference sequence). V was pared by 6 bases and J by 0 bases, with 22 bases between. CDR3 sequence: CASSINTHQGPSTDTQYF. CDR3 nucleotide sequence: TGTGCCAGCAGCATAAATACCCATCAGGGCCCCAGCACAGATACGCAGTATTTT.

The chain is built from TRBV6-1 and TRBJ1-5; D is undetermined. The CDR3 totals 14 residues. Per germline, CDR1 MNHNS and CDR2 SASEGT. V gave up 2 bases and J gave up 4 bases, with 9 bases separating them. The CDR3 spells CASSERQTNQPQHF. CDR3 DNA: TGTGCCAGCAGTGAACGGCAGACAAATCAGCCCCAGCATTTT.

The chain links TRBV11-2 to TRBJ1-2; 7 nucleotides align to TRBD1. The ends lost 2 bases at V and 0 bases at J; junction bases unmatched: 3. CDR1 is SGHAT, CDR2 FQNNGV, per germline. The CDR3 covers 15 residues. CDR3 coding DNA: TGTGCCAGCAGCTTACTTGACAGGGCTAACTATGGCTACACCTTC. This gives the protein CASSLLDRANYGYTF.

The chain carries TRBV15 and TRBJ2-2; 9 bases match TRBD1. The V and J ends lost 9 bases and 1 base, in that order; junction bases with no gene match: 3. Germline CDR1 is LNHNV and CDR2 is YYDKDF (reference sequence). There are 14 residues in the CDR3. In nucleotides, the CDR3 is TGTGCCACAATGGACAGGGGGAACACCGGGGAGCTGTTTTTT. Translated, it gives CATMDRGNTGELFF. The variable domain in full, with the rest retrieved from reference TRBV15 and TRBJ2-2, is DAMVIQNPRYQVTQFGKPVTLSCSQTLNHNVMYWYQQKSSQAPKLLFHYYDKDFNNEADTPDNFQSRRPNTSFCFLDIRSPGLGDTAMYLCATMDRGNTGELFFGEGSRLTVL.

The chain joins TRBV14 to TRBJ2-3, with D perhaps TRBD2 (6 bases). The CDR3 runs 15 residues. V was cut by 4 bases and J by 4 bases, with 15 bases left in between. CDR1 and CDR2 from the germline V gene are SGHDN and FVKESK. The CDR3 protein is CASSLTRRGADTQYF. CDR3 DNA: TGTGCCAGCAGCCTTACCCGGAGGGGAGCAGATACGCAGTATTTT.

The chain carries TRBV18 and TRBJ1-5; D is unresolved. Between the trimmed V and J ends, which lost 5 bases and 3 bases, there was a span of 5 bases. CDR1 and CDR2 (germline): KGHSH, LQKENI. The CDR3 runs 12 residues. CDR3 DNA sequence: TGTGCCAGCTCAACAGACAATCAGCCCCAGCATTTT. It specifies CASSTDNQPQHF.

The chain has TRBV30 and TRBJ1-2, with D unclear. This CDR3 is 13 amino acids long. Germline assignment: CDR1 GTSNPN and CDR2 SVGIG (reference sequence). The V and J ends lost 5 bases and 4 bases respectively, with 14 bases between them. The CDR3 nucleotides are TGTGCCTGGGAATATCAGAGAGGCTATGGCTACACCTTC. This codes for CAWEYQRGYGYTF. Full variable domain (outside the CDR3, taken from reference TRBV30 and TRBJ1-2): SQTIHQWPATLVQPVGSPLSLECTVEGTSNPNLYWYRQAAGRGLQLLFYSVGIGQISSEVPQNLSASRPQDRQFILSSKKLLLSDSGFYLCAWEYQRGYGYTFGSGTRLTVV.

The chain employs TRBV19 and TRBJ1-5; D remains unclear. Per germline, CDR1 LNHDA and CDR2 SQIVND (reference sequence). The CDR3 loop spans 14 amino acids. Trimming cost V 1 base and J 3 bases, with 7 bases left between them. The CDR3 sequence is CASSIVSYNQPQHF. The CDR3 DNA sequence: TGTGCCAGTAGTATAGTCAGTTACAATCAGCCCCAGCATTTT.

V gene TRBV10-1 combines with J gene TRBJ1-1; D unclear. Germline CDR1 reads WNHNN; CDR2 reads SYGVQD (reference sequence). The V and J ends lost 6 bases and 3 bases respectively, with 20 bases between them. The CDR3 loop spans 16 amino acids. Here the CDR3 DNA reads TGCGCCAGCAGCGAGCCCCCGGGTCCCCGGGACACTGAAGCTTTCTTT. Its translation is CASSEPPGPRDTEAFF.

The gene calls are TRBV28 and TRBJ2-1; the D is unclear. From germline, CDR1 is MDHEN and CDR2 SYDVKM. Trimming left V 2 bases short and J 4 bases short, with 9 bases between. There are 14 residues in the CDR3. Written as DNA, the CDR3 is TGTGCCAGCAGTTTAGAGTTGCGTTACAATGAGCAGTTCTTC. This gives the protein CASSLELRYNEQFF.